This T cell receptor (beta chain) was retrieved from a study of T cell responses to AZD1222 COVID-19 vaccine. Study-level points and caveats: Regions 160-218 and 743-854 held dominance among vaccine-associated CD4 TCRs, which spanned spike.

Sequencing was performed with immunoSEQ multiplex PCR; in TCRdb, only in-frame clones are kept and a portion is missing. The sample shows under 200,000 clones, roughly 93% of them seen only once. Of note for this clone: Its antigen is currently unknown.

This CDR3 has 12 amino acids. CDR1 is MGHRA, CDR2 YSYEKL, per germline. Trimming left V 3 bases short and J 5 bases short, with 7 bases between. The genes are TRBV4-1 and TRBJ1-1; no definite D call. This material consisted of peripheral blood, taken on day 0 of AZD1222 vaccination. The TCR was taken from an adult in good health. In DNA, the CDR3 is TGCGCCAGCAGCCACCCGGCGACTGAAGCTTTCTTT. It yields the protein CASSHPATEAFF.